The clone carrying this TCR beta chain was counted between two and nine times. The data were taken from a study of patients and donors after allogeneic stem cell transplantation. The CDR3 covers 13 residues. CDR1 LNHDA and CDR2 SQIVND come from the germline V gene (reference sequence). V lost 3 bases and J 6 bases, leaving 12 bases between the germline ends. Via MiXCR, TCRdb re-called the RT-PCR reads, giving one row per CDR3 protein. Of 390,000 or so distinct CDR3 sequences listed, around 16% are singletons. Sequenced sample: blood, either unsorted or a sorted T cell fraction (not recorded which). This chain connects TRBV19 to TRBJ2-7; D perhaps matches TRBD1 (5 bases). The sequence came from a human donor who was either an allogeneic HSCT recipient or a stem cell or donor lymphocyte infusion donor (not recorded which). It is not recorded whose cells these are; they may come from a transplant donor. The CDR3 DNA sequence: TGTGCCAGTAGTATCGAAGGGGCAGGCGAGCAGTACTTC. Protein product: CASSIEGAGEQYF.